This record looks at one T cell receptor (beta chain) sequence and its context. Its antigen is not yet known. Base-call qualities are not available, and no considerably larger clone is one nucleotide away. The sample originates from a study of blood T cell repertoires in COVID-19 (dated by TCRdb to about 2020). About the study as a whole: Samples from collaborators originated in the United States, Italy and Spain and spanned both the acute and convalescent phases of COVID-19. The repertoires were released in a freely available public database meant as a resource for research on the immune response to SARS-CoV-2. The samples were drawn from two sources: the first 160 participants of the ongoing ImmuneRACE study, and over 950 subjects contributed by 6 global collaborators. HLA class I and class II types, where available, came from metadata supplied by the sample provider rather than from assay-based typing. Subjects who had been exposed to COVID-19, were actively infected with it, or had recovered from it provided the deeply sampled blood TCRbeta repertoires that made up the dataset. The prospective study material was composed of cDNA or gDNA derived from T cells, B-cell-depleted T cells, or PBMCs. Sample metadata almost always included a de-identified subject ID, COVID-19 status, age in years and sex. Findings and caveats that apply to the study as a whole: The amount of clinical and demographic metadata varied by source and participant and was provided uncurated.

TCRbeta CDR3 regions were amplified from genomic DNA using the immunoSEQ Assay, a bias-controlled multiplex PCR. Turning to the authors' computational methods: Nucleated cell counts per sample were estimated from amplification of reference gene primers within the assay. To quantify the absolute abundance of each unique TCRbeta CDR3 rearrangement, sequence reads were collapsed and filtered. Productive Simpson clonality was computed per sample as the square root of Simpson's diversity index over productive rearrangements. Entries here come from immuneACCESS through TCRdb and include only in-frame sequences with V and J called. Some clones fail to appear in such tables; in the studies checked, an unresolved V gene covers under half of the shortfall, and the cause of the remainder is unknown. That table furnishes V, J and clone size, whereas the DNA furnished D and trimming. This sample comprises about 140,000 clones, approximately 88% of them detected only once. Roughly a tenth of the sample belongs to the ten largest clones.

From the cysteine up to the phenylalanine, the CDR3 has a length of 16 residues. The sequence is cut down to CDR3 DNA, 48 bases in frame from base 1. The V and J ends are trimmed by 3 bases and 1 base, leaving 14 bases between them. CDR1 MGHRA and CDR2 YSYEKL were looked up in the germline V gene. Collaborating institutions collected whole blood in K2EDTA tubes following their own protocols. For TCRbeta analysis, collaborators shipped samples in one of three forms: frozen whole blood, isolated PBMCs, or DNA extracted from either of those sample types. Sequencing input: peripheral blood. This clonotype was sampled from a man aged 55 to 70 with active or convalescent COVID-19. The rearranged segments are TRBV4-1 and TRBJ2-3; D gene: possibly TRBD2, on 5 matching bases. CDR3 region: CASSQVLGLGTDTQYF. At the DNA level, the sequence is TGCGCCAGCAGCCAGGTGTTAGGACTTGGCACAGATACGCAGTATTTT.